This TCR beta chain was sequenced during a study of control samples from healthy donors and cancer patients. The data were produced by immunoSEQ multiplex PCR, yet TCRdb's version contains in-frame clones alone and is incomplete. This sample has some 190,000 clones, with about 90% found just once. Per germline, CDR1 SGHRS and CDR2 YFSETQ. Trimming shortened V by 4 bases and J by 8 bases, and 21 bases separated the two germline ends. The CDR3 length is 16 residues. The receptor was derived from a man younger than 45 in good health. The sequenced sample was blood. The chain couples TRBV5-1 to TRBJ1-4, with D possibly TRBD1 on 6 matching bases. For the CDR3, the DNA is TGCGCCAGCAGCGGCGAGAATGCGGGGGCTCGGGAAAAACTGTTTTTT. Translating gives CASSGENAGAREKLFF.